A selection of T cell receptor beta chains follows, all from one sample in a study of blood T cell repertoires in COVID-19. TCRdb keeps only in-frame clones here, not all; method: immunoSEQ multiplex PCR. Here the sample spans just over 300,000 clones, roughly 90% being singletons. The sequenced sample was PBMCs or T cells enriched from blood (not recorded which). Receptors were obtained from a woman in her late teens or twenties who had recovered from COVID-19. Both conserved end residues are part of each CDR3. The D gene is left open where the match is weak. Clone size is shown for a subset of rows, as once, few, many or a class of expanded clone.

DNA: TGTGCCAGCAGTCCAATCGGACAGGGACAAGGGGGAAGCACCTTC
CDR3: CASSPIGQGQGGSTF
J: TRBJ1-2
V: TRBV6-5
size: -
D: TRBD1

DNA: TGTGCCATAGGACAGGGGGCGACCGGGGAGCTGTTTTTT
CDR3: CAIGQGATGELFF
J: TRBJ2-2
V: TRBV28
size: once
D: TRBD1

DNA: TGTGCCAGCAGTTCAGGGGGCCCCGCCTACGAGCAGTACTTC
CDR3: CASSSGGPAYEQYF
J: TRBJ2-7
V: TRBV27
size: -
D: TRBD1

DNA: TGTGCCAGTAGTTTCGCCAGGGATTCACCCCTCCACTTT
CDR3: CASSFARDSPLHF
J: TRBJ1-6
V: TRBV19
size: -
D: -

DNA: TGTGCCAGCAGCCAAGGTGGTCCCAATGAGGATGGCTACACCTTC
CDR3: CASSQGGPNEDGYTF
J: TRBJ1-2
V: TRBV4-2
size: -
D: -

DNA: TGTGCCAGCAGTTTATGGGGACTAGCGCGGAGCTCCTACGAGCAGTACTTC
CDR3: CASSLWGLARSSYEQYF
J: TRBJ2-7
V: TRBV28
size: -
D: TRBD2

DNA: TGTGCCAGCTCCTTAGACGGGACGGGACAGAGCTTCTATGGCTACACCTTC
CDR3: CASSLDGTGQSFYGYTF
J: TRBJ1-2
V: TRBV28
size: -
D: TRBD1

DNA: TGTGCCAGCAAATCTCTTACTGGACTATTCGGTCATGAGCAGTTCTTC
CDR3: CASKSLTGLFGHEQFF
J: TRBJ2-1
V: TRBV11-2
size: -
D: -

DNA: TGTGCCAGCAGCTTGGCGGCAGGGCTGAACACTGAAGCTTTCTTT
CDR3: CASSLAAGLNTEAFF
J: TRBJ1-1
V: TRBV5-6
size: -
D: -

DNA: TGTGCCAGTAGTATGATGGGACAGGGGCTCCCCTACGAGCAGTACTTC
CDR3: CASSMMGQGLPYEQYF
J: TRBJ2-7
V: TRBV19
size: -
D: TRBD1

DNA: TGCGCCAGCAGCCAAGGCGGCAACAATGAGCAGTTCTTC
CDR3: CASSQGGNNEQFF
J: TRBJ2-1
V: TRBV4-3
size: -
D: -

DNA: TGTGCCAGCAGCGAAGGCATGGAGTCACCCCTCCACTTT
CDR3: CASSEGMESPLHF
J: TRBJ1-6
V: TRBV9
size: -
D: -